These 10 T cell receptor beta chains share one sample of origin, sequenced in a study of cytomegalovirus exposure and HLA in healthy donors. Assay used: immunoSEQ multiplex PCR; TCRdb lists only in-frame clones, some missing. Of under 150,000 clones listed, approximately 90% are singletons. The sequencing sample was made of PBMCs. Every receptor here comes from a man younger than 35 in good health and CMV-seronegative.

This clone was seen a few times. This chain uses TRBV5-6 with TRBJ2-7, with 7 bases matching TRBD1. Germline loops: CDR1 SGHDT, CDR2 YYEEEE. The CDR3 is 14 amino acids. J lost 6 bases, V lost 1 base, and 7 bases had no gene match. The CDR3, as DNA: TGTGCCAGCAGCTTGTCACAGGGGACGGTCGAGCAGTACGTC. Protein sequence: CASSLSQGTVEQYV.

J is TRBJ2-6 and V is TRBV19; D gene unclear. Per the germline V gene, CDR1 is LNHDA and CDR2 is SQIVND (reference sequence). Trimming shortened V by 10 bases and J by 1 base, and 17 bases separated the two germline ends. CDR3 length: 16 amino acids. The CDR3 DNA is TGTGCCACCCCCAGGTCCCGCGATTCTGGGGCCAACGTCCTGACTTTC. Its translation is CATPRSRDSGANVLTF.

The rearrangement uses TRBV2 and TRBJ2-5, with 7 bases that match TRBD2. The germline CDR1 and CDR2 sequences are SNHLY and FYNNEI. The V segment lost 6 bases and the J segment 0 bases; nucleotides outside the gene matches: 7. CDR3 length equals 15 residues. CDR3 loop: CASSPWGGDQETQYF. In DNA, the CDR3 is TGTGCCAGCAGCCCTTGGGGGGGAGACCAAGAGACCCAGTACTTC.

CDR3 in DNA: TGTGCCAGCAGCGCTAGCGGGATACACACAGATACGCAGTATTTT. Translating it yields CASSASGIHTDTQYF. The chain combines TRBV9 with TRBJ2-3; TRBD2 matches at 9 bases. Looked up from germline, CDR1 is SGDLS and CDR2 is YYNGEE. This CDR3 is 15 amino acids long. V lost 3 bases and J lost 2; bases outside the gene matches: 4. Supplemented by reference TRBV9 and TRBJ2-3, the full variable domain reads DSGVTQTPKHLITATGQRVTLRCSPRSGDLSVYWYQQSLDQGLQFLIQYYNGEERAKGNILERFSAQQFPDLHSELNLSSLELGDSALYFCASSASGIHTDTQYFGPGTRLTVL.

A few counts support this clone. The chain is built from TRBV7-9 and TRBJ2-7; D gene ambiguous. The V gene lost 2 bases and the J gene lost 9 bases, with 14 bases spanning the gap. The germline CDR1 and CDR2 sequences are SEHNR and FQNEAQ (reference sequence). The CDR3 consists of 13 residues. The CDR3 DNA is TGTGCCAGCAGCTTATCTCTCCGCTCGGGGCAGTACTTC. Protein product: CASSLSLRSGQYF.

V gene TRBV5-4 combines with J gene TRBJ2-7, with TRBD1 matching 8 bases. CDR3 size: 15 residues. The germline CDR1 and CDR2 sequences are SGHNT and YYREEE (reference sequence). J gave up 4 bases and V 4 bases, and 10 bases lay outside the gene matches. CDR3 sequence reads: CASSLPDRGVYEQYF. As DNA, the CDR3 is TGTGCCAGCAGCCTTCCAGACAGGGGCGTTTACGAGCAGTACTTC.

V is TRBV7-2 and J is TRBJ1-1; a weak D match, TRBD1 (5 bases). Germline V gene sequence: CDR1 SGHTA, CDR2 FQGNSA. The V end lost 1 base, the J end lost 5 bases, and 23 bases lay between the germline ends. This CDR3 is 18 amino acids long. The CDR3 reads CASSLVVGGGRYGTEAFF. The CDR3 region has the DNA TGTGCCAGCAGCTTAGTCGTTGGCGGGGGTCGGTATGGGACTGAAGCTTTCTTT.

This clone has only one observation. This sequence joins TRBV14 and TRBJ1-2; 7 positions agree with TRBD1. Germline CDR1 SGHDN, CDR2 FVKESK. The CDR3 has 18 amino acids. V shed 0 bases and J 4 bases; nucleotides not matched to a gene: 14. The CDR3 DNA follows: TGTGCCAGCAGCCAAGATCCAGCCTTGAGGGACAGCGGCTATGGCTACACCTTC. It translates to CASSQDPALRDSGYGYTF. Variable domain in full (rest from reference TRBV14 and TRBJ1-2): EAGVTQFPSHSVIEKGQTVTLRCDPISGHDNLYWYRRVMGKEIKFLLHFVKESKQDESGMPNNRFLAERTGGTYSTLKVQPAELEDSGVYFCASSQDPALRDSGYGYTFGSGTRLTVV.

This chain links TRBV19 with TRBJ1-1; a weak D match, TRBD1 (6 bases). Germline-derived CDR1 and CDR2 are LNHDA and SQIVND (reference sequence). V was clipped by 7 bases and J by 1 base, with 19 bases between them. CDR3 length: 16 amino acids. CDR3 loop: CASTNPPQGQNTEAFF. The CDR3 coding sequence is TGTGCCAGTACCAACCCTCCGCAGGGGCAGAACACTGAAGCTTTCTTT.

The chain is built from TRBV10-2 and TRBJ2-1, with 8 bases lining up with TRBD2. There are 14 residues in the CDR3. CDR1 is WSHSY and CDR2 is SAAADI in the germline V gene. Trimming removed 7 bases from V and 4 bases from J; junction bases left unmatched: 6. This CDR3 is CASIRGLEYNEQFF. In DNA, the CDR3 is TGCGCCAGCATTAGGGGACTAGAATACAATGAGCAGTTCTTC.